The entry below describes one T cell receptor beta chain. No antigen is known for it. This sample was taken from a study of regulatory and conventional T cells in RAG deficiency. Study conclusions and caveats: Shannon entropy was markedly lower and Simpson indices higher in RAG-deficient patients than control T-cell subsets. Omenn CD25-high CD127-low cells may be activated cells, not true Tregs.

The sorted regulatory T cells were CD4+, CD25-high and CD127-low, with genomic DNA sequenced. The protocol was immunoSEQ multiplex PCR, while the TCRdb copy is restricted to in-frame clones and leaves out a portion. This repertoire shows under 30,000 clones, 75% to 95% found once; its top ten account for roughly 0.82%. Germline V lookup: CDR1 LNHDA, CDR2 SQIVND (reference sequence). The length of the CDR3 is 16 residues. With 3 bases clipped from V and 2 bases from J, the junction kept 9 bases outside the gene matches. Separately, the same data were catalogued under a study of regulatory T cells. Turning to that study: The primer mix had 52 TRBV and 13 TRBJ primers.

The source material was Tregs sorted from blood. The receptor's source is a human donor in good health. The chain combines TRBV19 with TRBJ2-7; the match to TRBD2 covers 8 bases. The CDR3 DNA is TGTGCCAGTAGTATTGGGGGTAGCGGGGCTGCCTACGAGCAGTACTTC. It codes for CASSIGGSGAAYEQYF.